A selection of T cell receptor beta chains follows, all from one sample in a study of T cell repertoires in cytomegalovirus infection. Their recognized antigens are unknown. Each CDR3 protein is one row after TCRdb ran MiXCR on the reads. Counted here are about 700,000 distinct CDR3 sequences, around 31% occurring once; the ten biggest clones make up about 18%. Material: cultured PBMCs, obtained from culture after CMV antigen stimulation. The receptors originated from a human donor in good health (CMV status not recorded). Some clones in this sample may be carry-over from other donors' samples. The CDR3 runs from the conserved cysteine through the conserved F or W. The D gene is left open where the match is weak. Size values are once, few and many counts, or a class for expanded clones, and some rows have none.

J gene | clone size | D gene | V gene | CDR3 protein | CDR3 DNA
TRBJ2-1 | . | . | TRBV20-1 | CSAAFSGRAYNEQFF | TGCAGTGCTGCCTTTAGCGGACGGGCCTACAATGAGCAGTTCTTC
TRBJ2-1 | . | . | TRBV12-3/TRBV12-4 | CASSLHGLGGYNEQFF | TGTGCCAGCAGTCTCCACGGACTAGGGGGTTACAATGAGCAGTTCTTC
TRBJ1-1 | . | . | TRBV12-3/TRBV12-4 | CASSFRDAAFF | TGTGCCAGCAGTTTCCGGGACGCAGCTTTCTTT
TRBJ2-3 | few | TRBD2 | TRBV20-1 | CSALGLAGGEDTQYF | TGCAGTGCCCTTGGACTAGCGGGAGGGGAAGATACGCAGTATTTT
TRBJ2-1 | . | . | TRBV28 | CASSLWGRSEQFF | TGTGCCAGCAGTTTATGGGGGCGGTCAGAGCAGTTCTTC
TRBJ2-3 | . | . | TRBV7-2 | CASSRRRSSTDTQYF | TGTGCCAGCAGCCGCCGGCGGAGTAGCACAGATACGCAGTATTTT
TRBJ1-5 | . | . | TRBV4-2 | CASSQEVRREGRNQPQHF | TGTGCCAGCAGCCAAGAGGTTCGTCGAGAGGGCCGCAATCAGCCCCAGCATTTT
TRBJ2-1 | . | TRBD2 | TRBV7-8 | CASRQLAGGPSEQFF | TGTGCCAGCAGACAACTAGCGGGGGGGCCCAGTGAGCAGTTCTTC
TRBJ2-1 | . | . | TRBV6-1 | CASGWGVSYNEQFF | TGTGCCAGCGGTTGGGGGGTGTCCTACAATGAGCAGTTCTTC
TRBJ1-3 | . | . | TRBV18 | CASSLERGTGNTIYF | TGTGCCAGCTCACTAGAGCGAGGTACTGGAAACACCATATATTTT
TRBJ2-3 | . | . | TRBV4-1 | CASSQEAGLAGTDTQYF | TGCGCCAGCAGCCAAGAGGCGGGGTTGGCGGGCACAGATACGCAGTATTTT
TRBJ1-4 | . | . | TRBV7-9 | CASSRSRDQERHNEKLFF | TGTGCCAGCAGCCGTTCGAGGGACCAAGAGCGACATAATGAAAAACTGTTTTTT
TRBJ1-1 | few | . | TRBV4-1 | CASSHSGQDMNTEAFF | TGCGCCAGCAGCCATTCGGGCCAGGACATGAACACTGAAGCTTTCTTT
TRBJ1-2 | few | . | TRBV7-2 | CASSWGWRGAGYGYTF | TGTGCCAGCAGCTGGGGGTGGAGGGGCGCTGGCTATGGCTACACCTTC
TRBJ1-1 | . | . | TRBV11-2 | CASSSNYRVTEAFF | TGTGCCAGCAGCTCGAATTACAGGGTCACTGAAGCTTTCTTT
TRBJ2-3 | . | TRBD1 | TRBV6-1 | CASREQGSAMDTQYF | TGTGCCAGCAGAGAACAGGGGTCGGCTATGGATACGCAGTATTTT
TRBJ2-5 | . | . | TRBV10-3 | CAISEEGGGETQYF | TGTGCCATCAGTGAGGAGGGAGGAGGAGAGACCCAGTACTTC
TRBJ2-1 | . | . | TRBV7-6 | CASSLNGLEQFF | TGTGCCAGCAGCTTAAACGGGCTAGAGCAGTTCTTC
TRBJ1-1 | . | . | TRBV5-6 | CASSRIGQGTKEAFF | TGTGCCAGCAGCCGGATTGGGCAGGGTACGAAAGAAGCTTTCTTT
TRBJ2-1 | many | TRBD2 | TRBV5-1 | CASSEGTSANNEQFF | TGCGCCAGCAGCGAGGGGACTAGCGCAAACAATGAGCAGTTCTTC
TRBJ2-3 | . | TRBD2 | TRBV12-3/TRBV12-4 | CVSSPPLAGVDTQYF | TGTGTCAGCAGTCCCCCACTAGCGGGAGTCGATACGCAGTATTTT
TRBJ2-3 | . | . | TRBV6-6 | CASWRRDTQYF | TGTGCCAGCTGGAGACGAGATACGCAGTATTTT
TRBJ1-6 | few | TRBD1 | TRBV18 | CASSEAGTAMNNSPLHF | TGTGCCAGCTCGGAAGCCGGGACAGCCATGAATAATTCACCCCTCCACTTT
TRBJ1-3 | . | . | TRBV12-3/TRBV12-4 | CASSLGIGAVTGDTIYF | TGTGCCAGCAGTTTAGGTATAGGGGCGGTGACGGGTGACACCATATATTTT
TRBJ2-3 | . | TRBD1 | TRBV4-1 | CASSHPKTQGASTDTQYF | TGCGCCAGCAGCCACCCTAAGACCCAGGGGGCTAGCACAGATACGCAGTATTTT
TRBJ2-1 | . | . | TRBV7-9 | CASSPDRSQSSYNEQFF | TGTGCCAGCAGCCCGGACAGAAGCCAGAGCTCCTACAATGAGCAGTTCTTC
TRBJ1-5 | . | . | TRBV7-8 | CASSLDSTRQPQHF | TGTGCCAGCAGCTTAGATAGCACGCGTCAGCCCCAGCATTTT
TRBJ1-6 | few | . | TRBV4-3 | CASSQGMNSPLHF | TGCGCCAGCAGCCAAGGAATGAATTCACCCCTCCACTTT
TRBJ2-1 | many | . | TRBV7-2 | CASSLVGDEQFF | TGTGCCAGCAGCTTAGTCGGGGATGAGCAGTTCTTC
TRBJ2-3 | . | . | TRBV7-9 | CGAGPSTDTQYF | TGTGGGGCAGGGCCTAGCACAGATACGCAGTATTTT
TRBJ2-7 | few | . | TRBV7-2 | CASSSSGSGYWSYEQYF | TGTGCCAGCAGCTCCTCGGGATCAGGGTATTGGTCCTACGAGCAGTACTTC
TRBJ2-7 | . | . | TRBV6-5 | CASSYSSRGNEQYF | TGTGCCAGCAGTTACTCCTCCAGGGGCAACGAGCAGTACTTC
TRBJ2-3 | few | . | TRBV4-3 | CASRRTAISTDTQYF | TGCGCCAGCAGACGGACGGCCATTAGCACAGATACGCAGTATTTT
TRBJ2-3 | . | . | TRBV12-3/TRBV12-4 | CASSSLIPRADTQYF | TGTGCCAGCAGTTCCCTGATTCCTAGAGCAGATACGCAGTATTTT
TRBJ2-1 | . | TRBD2 | TRBV7-2 | CASSFEASGIEQFF | TGTGCCAGCAGCTTTGAGGCTAGCGGGATTGAGCAGTTCTTC
TRBJ1-3 | . | . | TRBV10-3 | CAIRPAPSGNTIYF | TGTGCCATCCGGCCAGCACCCTCTGGAAACACCATATATTTT
TRBJ1-4 | . | TRBD1 | TRBV25-1 | CASSPRTGERDNEKLFF | TGTGCCAGCAGTCCCCGGACAGGGGAAAGGGATAATGAAAAACTGTTTTTT
TRBJ1-3 | few | TRBD1 | TRBV4-2 | CASSQKGQGGNTIYF | TGTGCCAGCAGCCAAAAAGGACAGGGTGGAAACACCATATATTTT
TRBJ2-3 | . | . | TRBV7-4 | CASSLRQRSSTDTQYF | TGTGCCAGCAGCTTACGACAGAGAAGCAGCACAGATACGCAGTATTTT
TRBJ2-1 | . | . | TRBV20-1 | CSATGANEQFF | TGCAGTGCTACCGGGGCCAATGAGCAGTTCTTC
TRBJ1-3 | . | . | TRBV7-9 | CASSLAWAGNTIYF | TGTGCCAGCAGCTTAGCCTGGGCCGGAAACACCATATATTTT
TRBJ2-2 | few | TRBD2 | TRBV20-1 | CSARLAGGTGELFF | TGCAGTGCTCGACTAGCGGGAGGGACCGGGGAGCTGTTTTTT
TRBJ2-1 | few | . | TRBV7-2 | CANAPSQRSYNEQFF | TGTGCCAACGCTCCGTCCCAGCGGTCCTACAATGAGCAGTTCTTC
TRBJ2-1 | . | TRBD2 | TRBV18 | CASSPPTSEGNEQFF | TGTGCCAGCTCACCCCCGACTAGCGAAGGCAATGAGCAGTTCTTC
TRBJ2-3 | few | . | TRBV20-1 | CSGPTAGRVDTQYF | TGCAGCGGGCCCACGGCGGGGCGGGTTGATACGCAGTATTTT
TRBJ2-3 | . | . | TRBV7-2 | CASSPVNGAGTQYF | TGTGCCAGCAGTCCGGTGAATGGGGCCGGTACGCAGTATTTT
TRBJ2-6 | . | . | TRBV7-9 | CASSWIPGANVLTF | TGTGCCAGCAGCTGGATACCTGGGGCCAACGTCCTGACTTTC
TRBJ2-1 | . | TRBD1 | TRBV6-1 | CATYRGLSYNEQFF | TGTGCCACCTACAGGGGCCTCTCCTACAATGAGCAGTTCTTC
TRBJ2-7 | few | . | TRBV7-2 | CASSRRLAGATYEQYF | TGTGCCAGCAGCCGTAGGCTTGCAGGGGCAACCTACGAGCAGTACTTC
TRBJ2-1 | . | . | TRBV5-1 | CASSLDAGEEQFF | TGCGCCAGCAGCTTGGATGCGGGCGAGGAGCAGTTCTTC
TRBJ2-7 | . | TRBD1 | TRBV18 | CASSSTTVVAGGYEQYF | TGTGCCAGCTCATCCACCACGGTAGTGGCAGGGGGCTACGAGCAGTACTTC
TRBJ2-1 | many | . | TRBV7-6 | CASSTGPNEQFF | TGTGCCAGCAGCACGGGTCCGAATGAGCAGTTCTTC
TRBJ2-4 | many | . | TRBV7-9 | CASSPPGAKNIQYF | TGTGCCAGCAGCCCTCCTGGGGCCAAAAACATTCAGTACTTC
TRBJ2-5 | . | . | TRBV20-1 | CSAREVVETQYF | TGCAGTGCTAGAGAAGTGGTAGAGACCCAGTACTTC
TRBJ1-2 | few | TRBD1 | TRBV6-2/TRBV6-3 | CASSYPRDSKNYGYTF | TGTGCCAGCAGTTACCCCCGGGACAGCAAAAACTATGGCTACACCTTC
TRBJ1-1 | few | . | TRBV6-2/TRBV6-3 | CASTGQPNTEAFF | TGTGCCAGCACCGGACAGCCGAACACTGAAGCTTTCTTT
TRBJ2-1 | few | TRBD2 | TRBV10-3 | CAISVSGSSYNEQFF | TGTGCCATCAGTGTTAGCGGGAGCTCCTACAATGAGCAGTTCTTC
TRBJ1-5 | few | . | TRBV6-1 | CATAGDWQPQHF | TGTGCCACGGCAGGGGATTGGCAGCCCCAGCATTTT
TRBJ1-2 | . | TRBD1 | TRBV5-1 | CASSLNRGLDYGYTF | TGCGCCAGCAGCTTAAACAGGGGGCTAGACTATGGCTACACCTTC
TRBJ2-5 | . | . | TRBV27 | CASSLYSLGAEQETQYF | TGTGCCAGCAGTTTATATTCTCTTGGGGCGGAACAAGAGACCCAGTACTTC